The clone carrying this TCR beta chain has ten or more counts. Any patient presenting with uncontrolled infection, other autoimmune disease, pregnancy or lactation was left out. This sample is drawn from a study of T cells in Graves' hyperthyroidism and ophthalmopathy. At the level of the study: Peripheral blood draws took place at initial diagnosis, ahead of any treatment.

RNA transcripts were the template for amplifying TCR beta CDR3 regions. TCR CDR3 regions were first amplified by RT-PCR with HTBI primers. TCRdb re-analysed the multiplex PCR reads in MiXCR, keeping a single row per CDR3 protein. The sample consists of around 350,000 distinct CDR3 sequences, about a sixth of them appearing once. Material for sequencing was blood. The clonotype was recovered from a woman aged 18-29 years with Graves' hyperthyroidism that later progressed to Graves' ophthalmopathy.

The CDR3 DNA follows: TGTGCCAGCAGGACAGATACGCAGTATTTT. It encodes CASRTDTQYF. The rearrangement links TRBV2 to TRBJ2-3; no firm D call. V was pared by 6 bases and J by 3 bases, with 1 base between. Germline V gene sequence: CDR1 SNHLY, CDR2 FYNNEI. This CDR3 comprises 10 residues.